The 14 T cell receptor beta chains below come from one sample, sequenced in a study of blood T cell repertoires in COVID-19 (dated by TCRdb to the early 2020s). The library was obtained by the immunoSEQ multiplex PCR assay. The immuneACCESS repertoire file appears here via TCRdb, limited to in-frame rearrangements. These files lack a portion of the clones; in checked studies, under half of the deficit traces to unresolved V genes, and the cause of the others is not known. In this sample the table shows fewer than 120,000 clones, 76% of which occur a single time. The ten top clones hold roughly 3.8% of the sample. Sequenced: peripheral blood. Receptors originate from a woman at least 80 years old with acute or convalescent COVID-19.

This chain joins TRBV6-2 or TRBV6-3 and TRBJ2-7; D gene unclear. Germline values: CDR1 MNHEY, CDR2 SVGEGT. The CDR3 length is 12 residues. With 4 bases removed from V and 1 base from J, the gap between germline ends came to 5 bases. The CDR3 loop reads CASSSLSYEQYF. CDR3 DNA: TGTGCCAGCAGTTCATTGTCCTACGAGCAGTACTTC.

In DNA, the CDR3 is TGTGCCAGCAGCTTATGGGCTAGCGGGGGATACAATGAGCAGTTCTTC. This translates into CASSLWASGGYNEQFF. The chain has TRBV7-2 and TRBJ2-1, with 10 bases aligning to TRBD2. Germline values: CDR1 SGHTA, CDR2 FQGNSA. V dropped 2 bases and J dropped 4; count of bases not matched to a gene: 5. The CDR3 runs 16 residues.

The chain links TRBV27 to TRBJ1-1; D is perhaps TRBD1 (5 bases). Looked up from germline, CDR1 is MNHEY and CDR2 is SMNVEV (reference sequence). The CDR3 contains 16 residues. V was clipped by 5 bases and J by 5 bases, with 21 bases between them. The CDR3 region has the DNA TGTGCCAGCAGTAAGGAGGGTATGGGATGGGGGACTGAAGCTTTCTTT. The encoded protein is CASSKEGMGWGTEAFF.

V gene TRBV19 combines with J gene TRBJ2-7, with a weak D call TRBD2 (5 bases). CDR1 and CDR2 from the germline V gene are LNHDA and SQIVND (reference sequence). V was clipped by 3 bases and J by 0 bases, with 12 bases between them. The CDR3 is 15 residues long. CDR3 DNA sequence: TGTGCCAGTAGTATCAGGCGACGGGGCTCCTACGAGCAGTACTTC. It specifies CASSIRRRGSYEQYF.

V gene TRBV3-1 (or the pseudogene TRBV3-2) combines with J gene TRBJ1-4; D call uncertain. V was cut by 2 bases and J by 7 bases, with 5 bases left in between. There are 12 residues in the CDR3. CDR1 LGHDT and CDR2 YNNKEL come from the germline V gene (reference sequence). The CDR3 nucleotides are TGTGCCAGCAGCCAACTTCGTGAAAAACTGTTTTTT. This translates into CASSQLREKLFF.

This CDR3 is CASSYSEAYEQYF. Written as DNA, the CDR3 is TGTGCCAGCAGTTACTCCGAGGCCTACGAGCAGTACTTC. This chain links TRBV6-2 or TRBV6-3 with TRBJ2-7; D uncertain. This CDR3 has 13 amino acids. V was pared by 0 bases and J by 2 bases, with 5 bases between. Germline CDR1 is MNHEY and CDR2 is SVGEGT.

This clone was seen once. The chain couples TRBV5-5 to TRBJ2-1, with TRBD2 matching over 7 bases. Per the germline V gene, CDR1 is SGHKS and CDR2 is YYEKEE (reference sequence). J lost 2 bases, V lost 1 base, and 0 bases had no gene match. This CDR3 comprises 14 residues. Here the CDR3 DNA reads TGTGCCAGCAGCTTGACTAGCGCCTACAATGAGCAGTTCTTC. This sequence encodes CASSLTSAYNEQFF.

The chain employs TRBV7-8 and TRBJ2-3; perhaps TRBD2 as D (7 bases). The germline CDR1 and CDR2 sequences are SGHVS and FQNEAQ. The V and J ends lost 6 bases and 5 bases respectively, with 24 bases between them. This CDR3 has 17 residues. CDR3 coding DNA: TGTGCCAGCAGGGAGGCCAAAATGGGGGGGGCCGGAGATACGCAGTATTTT. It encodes CASREAKMGGAGDTQYF.

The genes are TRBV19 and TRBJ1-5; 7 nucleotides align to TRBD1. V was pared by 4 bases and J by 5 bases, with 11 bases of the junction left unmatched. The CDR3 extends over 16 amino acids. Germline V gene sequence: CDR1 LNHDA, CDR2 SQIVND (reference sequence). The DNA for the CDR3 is TGTGCCAGTAGTACATGGGGGACAGCTCGGGATCAGCCCCAGCATTTT. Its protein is CASSTWGTARDQPQHF.

The CDR3 region is CASSPQGEYQKTQYF. The CDR3 DNA is TGTGCCAGCTCACCACAGGGGGAATATCAGAAGACCCAGTACTTC. The chain has TRBV18 and TRBJ2-5, with D possibly being TRBD1 (6 bases). This CDR3 is built from 15 residues. Germline assignment: CDR1 KGHSH and CDR2 LQKENI. Trimming cost V 1 base and J 6 bases, with 15 bases left between them.

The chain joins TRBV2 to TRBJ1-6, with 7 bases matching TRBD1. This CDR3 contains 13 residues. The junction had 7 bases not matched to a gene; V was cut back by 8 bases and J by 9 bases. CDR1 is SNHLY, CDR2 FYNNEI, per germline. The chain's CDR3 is CASVAGGSSPLHF. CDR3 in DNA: TGTGCCAGCGTGGCAGGGGGTAGTTCACCCCTCCACTTT.

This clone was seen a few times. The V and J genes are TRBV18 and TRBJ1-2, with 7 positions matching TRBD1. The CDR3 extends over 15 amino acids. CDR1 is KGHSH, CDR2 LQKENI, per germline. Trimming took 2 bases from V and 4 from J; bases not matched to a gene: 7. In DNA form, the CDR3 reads TGTGCCAGCTCACCAGGAGGACAGGTAGTCTATGGCTACACCTTC. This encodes CASSPGGQVVYGYTF.

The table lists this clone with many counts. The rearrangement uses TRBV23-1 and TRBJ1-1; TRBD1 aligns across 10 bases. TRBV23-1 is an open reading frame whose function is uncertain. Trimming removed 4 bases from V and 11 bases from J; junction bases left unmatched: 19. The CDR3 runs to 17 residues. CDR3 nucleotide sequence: TGCGCCAGCAGTCCCAAACGGGGACAGGGGAGTGCGGTACAGGCTTTCTTT. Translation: CASSPKRGQGSAVQAFF.

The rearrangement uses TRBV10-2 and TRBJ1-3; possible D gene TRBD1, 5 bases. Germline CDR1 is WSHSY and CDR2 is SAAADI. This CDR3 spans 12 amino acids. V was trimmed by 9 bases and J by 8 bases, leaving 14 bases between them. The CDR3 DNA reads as TGCGCCAGTAAATCACGGGGGGACACCATATATTTT. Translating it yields CASKSRGDTIYF.